A single sample gave rise to the 27 T cell receptor beta chains below, sequenced in a study of T-cell memory formation after mild COVID-19. TCRdb processed the 5' RACE reads anew with MiXCR; each CDR3 protein has one entry. The sample lists about 210,000 distinct CDR3 sequences; 8% to 11% were seen once. Sequenced sample: PBMCs or a T cell subset sorted from them (not recorded which). The receptors shown here come from a man between 18 and 35 years old who had mild COVID-19 (a few samples of this study predate the infection). Cell type and time point are not known.

This clonotype was seen a few times. The chain links TRBV28 to TRBJ2-7; TRBD2 matches at 10 bases. Germline V CDR1 and CDR2: MDHEN, SYDVKM. The CDR3 consists of 16 residues. With 8 bases clipped from V and 4 bases from J, the junction kept 14 bases outside the gene matches. The CDR3 spells CASSPPVSGGDYEQYV. The CDR3 DNA sequence: TGTGCCAGCTCCCCCCCCGTGAGCGGGGGGGATTACGAGCAGTACGTC.

A few counts support this clonotype. This chain connects TRBV6-6 to TRBJ1-1, with D uncertain. CDR1 MNHNY and CDR2 SVGAGI come from the germline V gene (reference sequence). Between the trimmed V and J ends, which lost 2 bases and 2 bases, there was a span of 3 bases. The CDR3 covers 12 residues. The CDR3 nucleotides read TGTGCCAGCAGTTACCCCAACACTGAAGCTTTCTTT. It is translated as CASSYPNTEAFF.

The chain couples TRBV7-8 to TRBJ1-5; D is unclear. The CDR3 has 15 residues. CDR1 SGHVS and CDR2 FQNEAQ come from the germline V gene. With 1 base removed from V and 2 bases from J, the gap between germline ends came to 9 bases. This CDR3 is CASSLVEGRNQPQHF. CDR3 coding DNA: TGTGCCAGCAGCTTAGTCGAGGGCCGCAATCAGCCCCAGCATTTT.

The V gene is TRBV12-5, the J gene TRBJ1-1, with D unclear. V lost 4 bases, J lost 3 bases, and 9 bases lay in between. Per germline, CDR1 LGHNT and CDR2 FRNRAP. CDR3 length equals 13 residues. The CDR3 reads CASGSWSYTEAFF. CDR3 nucleotides: TGTGCTAGTGGTTCTTGGTCCTACACTGAAGCTTTCTTT.

Ten or more counts support this clonotype. This chain joins TRBV4-3 and TRBJ1-3, with D possibly matching TRBD1 (5 bases). The germline V and J ends were trimmed by 0 bases and 3 bases, with 15 bases remaining between them. Looked up from germline, CDR1 is LGHNA and CDR2 is YSLEER. CDR3 length equals 17 residues. Here the CDR3 DNA reads TGCGCCAGCAGCCAAGACACCCGACAGTTATTTGGAAACACCATATATTTT. Translated: CASSQDTRQLFGNTIYF.

Only a few counts were recorded for this clonotype. The V call is TRBV7-9, the J call TRBJ1-5; D remains unclear. V lost 1 base and J 5 bases, leaving 9 bases between the germline ends. The CDR3 consists of 14 residues. Germline V lookup: CDR1 SEHNR, CDR2 FQNEAQ (reference sequence). The CDR3 nucleotides read TGTGCCAGCAGCTTAGAGGATATCTATCAGCCCCAGCATTTT. This encodes CASSLEDIYQPQHF.

This clonotype was counted only a few times. The CDR3 DNA reads TGTGCCAGCAGCCTTAGCTCCTACGAGCAGTACGTC. Protein product: CASSLSSYEQYV. The chain couples TRBV2 to TRBJ2-7, with D hard to call. From germline, CDR1 is SNHLY and CDR2 FYNNEI. The CDR3 length is 12 residues. Trimming took 6 bases from V and 0 from J, leaving 6 bases between them.

CDR3: CASSVPGQGTDTQYF. The CDR3 nucleotides read TGTGCCAGCAGTGTACCGGGACAGGGGACAGATACGCAGTATTTT. The rearrangement uses TRBV28 and TRBJ2-3; 10 bases are a match to TRBD1. Germline values: CDR1 MDHEN, CDR2 SYDVKM. This CDR3 spans 15 amino acids. The trim removed 5 bases at V and 3 bases at J, leaving 5 bases unmatched.

This chain connects TRBV5-1 to TRBJ2-5, with D unclear. From germline, CDR1 is SGHRS and CDR2 YFSETQ. Trimming cost V 0 bases and J 5 bases, with 14 bases left between them. This CDR3 contains 15 residues. In nucleotides, the CDR3 is TGCGCCAGCAGCTTGGATGTCCGCAGGATCGAGACCCAGTACTTC. Its translation: CASSLDVRRIETQYF.

This clonotype was counted many times. This chain connects TRBV5-1 to TRBJ2-5, with D maybe TRBD1 (6 bases). CDR1 SGHRS and CDR2 YFSETQ come from the germline V gene. V shed 4 bases and J shed 7 bases, with 17 bases lying between them. This CDR3 comprises 14 residues. The CDR3 bases are TGCGCCAGCAGCCAGGGACAAACCGTAGGGACCCAGTACTTC. Translating it yields CASSQGQTVGTQYF. Based on the CDR3 plus reference TRBV5-1 and TRBJ2-5, the full variable domain is KAGVTQTPRYLIKTRGQQVTLSCSPISGHRSVSWYQQTPGQGLQFLFEYFSETQRNKGNFPGRFSGRQFSNSRSEMNVSTLELGDSALYLCASSQGQTVGTQYFGPGTRLLVL.

A few counts support this clonotype. The chain has TRBV5-1 and TRBJ1-1; TRBD1 might be the D (5 bases). The CDR3 is 15 amino acids. Germline CDR1 SGHRS, CDR2 YFSETQ. V was shortened by 0 bases and J by 4 bases, with 13 bases between the two germline ends. Here the CDR3 reads CASSLGWRGSTEAFF. The CDR3 nucleotides are TGCGCCAGCAGCTTGGGTTGGAGGGGATCCACTGAAGCTTTCTTT.

The chain carries TRBV12-3 or TRBV12-4 and TRBJ2-6; no reliable D call. V was clipped by 5 bases and J by 4 bases, with 9 bases between them. This CDR3 contains 14 residues. In nucleotides, the CDR3 is TGTGCCAGCAGTCCTACTGGCGGGGCCAACGTCCTGACTTTC. Translated: CASSPTGGANVLTF.

DNA of the CDR3: TGTGCCAGCAGACCCGACAGGCGTAGGGGGTCCGGTCAGCCCCAGCATTTT. Translated, it gives CASRPDRRRGSGQPQHF. The chain links TRBV6-2 or TRBV6-3 to TRBJ1-5; a weak D match, TRBD1 (6 bases). Trimming stripped 6 bases from V and 6 bases from J, with 24 bases between. CDR1 MNHEY and CDR2 SVGEGT come from the germline V gene. The CDR3 is 17 residues long.

In its sample, this clonotype was seen many times. The chain is built from TRBV7-2 and TRBJ2-7; 10 nucleotides align to TRBD2. Trimming took 5 bases from V and 0 from J; bases not matched to a gene: 4. The CDR3 length is 15 residues. Germline values: CDR1 SGHTA, CDR2 FQGNSA. CDR3 coding DNA: TGTGCCAGCAGCCAACTAGCGGGGCACTCCTACGAGCAGTACTTC. Its translation is CASSQLAGHSYEQYF.

The V call is TRBV20-1, the J call TRBJ1-5; no reliable D call. This CDR3 is 14 amino acids long. The V end was cut by 3 bases, the J end by 4 bases, with 13 bases between. Germline CDR1 reads DFQATT; CDR2 reads SNEGSKA (reference sequence). The CDR3 here is CSARGGSLNQPQHF. In DNA form, the CDR3 reads TGCAGTGCTAGGGGTGGCAGCTTGAATCAGCCCCAGCATTTT.

The CDR3, as DNA: TGTGCCAGCAGCCCAACCTTTCCGGGAGGCTACACCTTC. Its protein product is CASSPTFPGGYTF. The V and J genes are TRBV7-2 and TRBJ1-2; D remains ambiguous. Germline V lookup: CDR1 SGHTA, CDR2 FQGNSA. V lost 5 bases and J 8 bases, leaving 15 bases between the germline ends. This CDR3 has 13 residues.

This clonotype was detected only a few times. The V gene is TRBV29-1, the J gene TRBJ1-2; a possible D gene is TRBD1 (5 bases). Trimming cost V 1 base and J 6 bases, with 6 bases left between them. The length of the CDR3 is 11 residues. CDR1 is SQVTM and CDR2 is ANQGSEA in the germline V gene. CDR3 sequence: CSVEGGNGYTF. CDR3 nucleotide sequence: TGCAGCGTTGAAGGGGGGAATGGCTACACCTTC.

The rearrangement links TRBV27 to TRBJ2-1; TRBD1 agrees at 9 bases. The germline V gene has CDR1 MNHEY and CDR2 SMNVEV (reference sequence). This CDR3 has 13 amino acids. With 6 bases clipped from V and 6 bases from J, the junction kept 3 bases outside the gene matches. CDR3 residues: CASRGTGLNEQFF. As DNA, the CDR3 is TGTGCCAGCAGGGGGACAGGGCTCAATGAGCAGTTCTTC.

V usage is TRBV7-9 and J usage is TRBJ2-3; D is undetermined. Germline CDR1 and CDR2: SEHNR and FQNEAQ (reference sequence). The CDR3 totals 13 residues. V was clipped by 2 bases and J by 6 bases, with 9 bases between them. This CDR3 reads CASSLWPTDTQYF. In DNA, the CDR3 is TGTGCCAGCAGCTTATGGCCGACGGATACGCAGTATTTT.

This clonotype was counted at least ten times. The chain combines TRBV7-2 with TRBJ1-3; D is unresolved. Germline CDR1 and CDR2: SGHTA and FQGNSA. This CDR3 comprises 13 residues. V gave up 4 bases and J gave up 0 bases, with 4 bases separating them. CDR3 nucleotides: TGTGCCAGCAGCTCGTACTCTGGAAACACCATATATTTT. Residues: CASSSYSGNTIYF.

The rearrangement joins TRBV7-3 to TRBJ2-1; possible D gene TRBD2, 5 bases. CDR3 size: 14 residues. Germline V gives CDR1 SGHTA, CDR2 FQGTGA. The V gene lost 5 bases and the J gene lost 8 bases, with 16 bases spanning the gap. CDR3 loop: CASSKGVSGDEQFF. The DNA of the CDR3 is TGTGCCAGCAGCAAGGGAGTAAGTGGGGATGAGCAGTTCTTC. Together with reference TRBV7-3 and TRBJ2-1, the CDR3 gives the full variable domain: GAGVSQTPSNKVTEKGKYVELRCDPISGHTALYWYRQSLGQGPEFLIYFQGTGAADDSGLPNDRFFAVRPEGSVSTLKIQRTERGDSAVYLCASSKGVSGDEQFFGPGTRLTVL.

This sequence joins TRBV3-1 and TRBJ2-7; 7 positions agree with TRBD2. Germline CDR1 is LGHDT and CDR2 is YNNKEL (reference sequence). The CDR3 is made up of 15 amino acids. With V trimmed by 3 bases and J by 1 base, 6 bases remained unmatched. CDR3 in DNA: TGTGCCAGCAGCCATAACCCAGCGGGGTCCTACGAGCAGTACTTC. Its translation: CASSHNPAGSYEQYF.

The chain has TRBV12-3 or TRBV12-4 and TRBJ2-3; the D gene is possibly TRBD2 (5 bases). This CDR3 region has 15 residues. V lost 5 bases, J lost 6 bases, and 18 bases lay in between. CDR3 in amino acids: CASSAGLVPGDTQYF. DNA of the CDR3: TGTGCCAGCAGTGCCGGACTGGTTCCCGGGGATACGCAGTATTTT.

This clonotype was seen more than once but under ten times. DNA for the CDR3: TGTGCCAGCAGCTTAGGGACGGGGAGGGGAAACACCATATATTTT. It translates to CASSLGTGRGNTIYF. V is TRBV7-2 and J is TRBJ1-3, with D hard to call. CDR3 length: 15 amino acids. The germline V and J ends were trimmed by 1 base and 4 bases, with 11 bases remaining between them. The germline V gene encodes CDR1 SGHTA and CDR2 FQGNSA.

The genes are TRBV7-8 and TRBJ1-5, with D perhaps matching TRBD1 (5 bases). The V gene's germline CDR1 is SGHVS and CDR2 FQNEAQ. The CDR3 length is 14 residues. Trimming took 2 bases from V and 5 from J, leaving 10 bases between them. For the CDR3, the DNA is TGTGCCAGCAGCTTACGCAGGGCGGATCAGCCCCAGCATTTT. Translated: CASSLRRADQPQHF.

This chain uses TRBV10-3 with TRBJ1-1; D might be TRBD1 (5 bases). The germline CDR1 and CDR2 sequences are ENHRY and SYGVKD. The CDR3 spans 12 residues. Trimming stripped 7 bases from V and 1 base from J, with 7 bases between. The CDR3 DNA is TGTGCCATCACGGGGCAGAACACTGAAGCTTTCTTT. Amino acids: CAITGQNTEAFF.

This clonotype was detected a few times. The chain couples TRBV4-2 to TRBJ2-4; 10 bases match TRBD1. CDR1 LGHNA and CDR2 YNFKEQ come from the germline V gene. The CDR3 is 17 residues long. Germline trimming cut 4 bases from V and 0 bases from J; bases unmatched to any gene: 6. CDR3 protein: CASSPGQGESAKNIQYF. CDR3 DNA: TGTGCCAGCAGCCCCGGACAGGGGGAATCAGCCAAAAACATTCAGTACTTC.